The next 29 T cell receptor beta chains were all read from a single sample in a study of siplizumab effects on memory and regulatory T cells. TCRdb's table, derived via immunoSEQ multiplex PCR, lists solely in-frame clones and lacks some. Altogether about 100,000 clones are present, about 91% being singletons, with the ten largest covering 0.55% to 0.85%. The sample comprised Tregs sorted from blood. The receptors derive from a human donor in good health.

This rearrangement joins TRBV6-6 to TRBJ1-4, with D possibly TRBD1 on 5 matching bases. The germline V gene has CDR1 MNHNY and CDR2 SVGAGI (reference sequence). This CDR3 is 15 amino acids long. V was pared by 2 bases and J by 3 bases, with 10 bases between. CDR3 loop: CASSYKGGANEKLFF. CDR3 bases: TGTGCCAGCAGTTACAAGGGAGGGGCTAATGAAAAACTGTTTTTT.

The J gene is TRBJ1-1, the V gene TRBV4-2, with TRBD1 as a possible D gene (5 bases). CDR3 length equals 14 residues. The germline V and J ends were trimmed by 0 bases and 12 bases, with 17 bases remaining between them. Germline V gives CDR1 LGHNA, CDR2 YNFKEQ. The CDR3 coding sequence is TGTGCCAGCAGCCAAGATGGAGCAGGGAGTAGGTCTTTCTTT. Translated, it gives CASSQDGAGSRSFF.

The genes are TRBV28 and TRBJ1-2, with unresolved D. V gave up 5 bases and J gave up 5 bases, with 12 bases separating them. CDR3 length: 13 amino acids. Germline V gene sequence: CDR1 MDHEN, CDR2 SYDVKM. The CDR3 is CASSLPQMYGYTF. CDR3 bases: TGTGCCAGCAGTCTACCACAAATGTATGGCTACACCTTC.

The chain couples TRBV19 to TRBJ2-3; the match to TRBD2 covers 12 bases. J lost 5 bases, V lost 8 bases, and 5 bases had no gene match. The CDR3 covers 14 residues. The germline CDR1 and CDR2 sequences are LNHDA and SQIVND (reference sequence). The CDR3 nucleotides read TGTGCCAGTGGGCGGGGACTAGCGGGAGATACGCAGTATTTT. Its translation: CASGRGLAGDTQYF.

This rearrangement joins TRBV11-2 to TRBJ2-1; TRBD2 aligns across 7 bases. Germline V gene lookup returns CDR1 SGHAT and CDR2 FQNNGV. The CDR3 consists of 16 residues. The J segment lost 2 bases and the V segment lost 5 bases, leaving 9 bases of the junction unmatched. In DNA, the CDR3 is TGTGCCAGCAGCGAGCGAGCCGGGACTACCTACAATGAGCAGTTCTTC. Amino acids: CASSERAGTTYNEQFF.

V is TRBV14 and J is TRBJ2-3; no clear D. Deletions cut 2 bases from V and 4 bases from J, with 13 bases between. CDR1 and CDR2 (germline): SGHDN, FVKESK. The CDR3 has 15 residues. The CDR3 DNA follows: TGTGCCAGCAGCCAATCCTCCGGATGGGCAGATACGCAGTATTTT. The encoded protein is CASSQSSGWADTQYF.

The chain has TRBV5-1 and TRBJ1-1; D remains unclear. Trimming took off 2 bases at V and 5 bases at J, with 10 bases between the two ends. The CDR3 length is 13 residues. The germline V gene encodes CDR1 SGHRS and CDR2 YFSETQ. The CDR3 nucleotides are TGCGCCAGCAGCTTCCATACGGGGACTGAAGCTTTCTTT. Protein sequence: CASSFHTGTEAFF.

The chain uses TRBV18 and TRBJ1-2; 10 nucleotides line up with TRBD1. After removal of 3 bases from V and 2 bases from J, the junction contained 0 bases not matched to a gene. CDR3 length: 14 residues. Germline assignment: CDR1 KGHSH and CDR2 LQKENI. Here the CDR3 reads CASSPTGGNYGYTF. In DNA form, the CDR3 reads TGTGCCAGCTCACCGACAGGGGGCAACTATGGCTACACCTTC.

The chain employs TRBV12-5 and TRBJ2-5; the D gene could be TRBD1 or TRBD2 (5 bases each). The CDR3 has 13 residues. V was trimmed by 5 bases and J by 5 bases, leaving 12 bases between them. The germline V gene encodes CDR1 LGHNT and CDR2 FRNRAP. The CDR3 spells CASGPQGVETQYF. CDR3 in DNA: TGTGCTAGTGGTCCCCAGGGAGTGGAGACCCAGTACTTC.

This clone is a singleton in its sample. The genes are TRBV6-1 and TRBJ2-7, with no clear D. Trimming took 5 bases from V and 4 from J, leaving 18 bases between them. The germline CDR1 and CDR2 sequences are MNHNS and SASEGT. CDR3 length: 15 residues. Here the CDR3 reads CASSTTIPPGYEQYF. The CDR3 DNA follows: TGTGCCAGCAGTACTACAATACCTCCCGGTTACGAGCAGTACTTC.

This CDR3 is CASIDRATSMNEQFF. The CDR3 DNA follows: TGCGCCAGCATCGATAGGGCTACCTCTATGAATGAGCAGTTCTTC. This chain connects TRBV5-1 to TRBJ2-1; D gene unclear. Trimming removed 6 bases from V and 7 bases from J, with 20 bases in between. This CDR3 is 15 amino acids long. From germline, CDR1 is SGHRS and CDR2 YFSETQ.

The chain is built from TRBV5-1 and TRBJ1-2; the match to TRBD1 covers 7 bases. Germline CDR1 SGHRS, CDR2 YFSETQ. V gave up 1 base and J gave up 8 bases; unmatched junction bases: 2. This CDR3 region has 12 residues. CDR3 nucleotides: TGCGCCAGCAGCTTGTCAGGGGGAGGCTACACCTTC. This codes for CASSLSGGGYTF.

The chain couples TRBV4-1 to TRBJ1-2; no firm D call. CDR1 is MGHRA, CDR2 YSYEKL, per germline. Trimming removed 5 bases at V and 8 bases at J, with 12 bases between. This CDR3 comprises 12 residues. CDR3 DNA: TGCGCCAGCAGCTCTTGGGGAGGCGGCTACACCTTC. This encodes CASSSWGGGYTF.

In nucleotides, the CDR3 is TGTGCCAGCAGCTTACTGGGGGCGAAAACATACGAGCAGTACTTC. Translated, it gives CASSLLGAKTYEQYF. The J gene is TRBJ2-7, the V gene TRBV11-2; maybe TRBD1 (6 bases). Looked up from germline, CDR1 is SGHAT and CDR2 is FQNNGV. Trimming left V 2 bases short and J 4 bases short, with 15 bases between. This CDR3 has 15 residues. Full variable domain (outside the CDR3, taken from reference TRBV11-2 and TRBJ2-7): EAGVAQSPRYKIIEKRQSVAFWCNPISGHATLYWYQQILGQGPKLLIQFQNNGVVDDSQLPKDRFSAERLKGVDSTLKIQPAKLEDSAVYLCASSLLGAKTYEQYFGPGTRLTVT.

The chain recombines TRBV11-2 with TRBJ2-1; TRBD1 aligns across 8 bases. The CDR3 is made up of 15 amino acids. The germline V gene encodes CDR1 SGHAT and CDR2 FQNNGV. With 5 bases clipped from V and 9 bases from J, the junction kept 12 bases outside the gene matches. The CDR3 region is CASSHLDREFTEQFF. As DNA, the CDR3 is TGTGCCAGCAGCCATCTGGACAGGGAATTCACTGAGCAGTTCTTC.

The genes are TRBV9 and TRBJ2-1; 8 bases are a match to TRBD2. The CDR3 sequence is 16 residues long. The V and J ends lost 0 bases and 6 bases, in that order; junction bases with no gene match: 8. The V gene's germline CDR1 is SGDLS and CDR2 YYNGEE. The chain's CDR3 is CASSVAGGSGVNEQFF. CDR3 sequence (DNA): TGTGCCAGCAGCGTAGCTGGTGGTAGCGGGGTCAATGAGCAGTTCTTC.

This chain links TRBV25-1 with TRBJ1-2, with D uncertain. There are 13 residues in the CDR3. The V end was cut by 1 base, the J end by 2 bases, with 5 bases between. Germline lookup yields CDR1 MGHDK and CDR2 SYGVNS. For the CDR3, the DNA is TGTGCCAGCAGTGAATCCCCCAACTATGGCTACACCTTC. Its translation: CASSESPNYGYTF.

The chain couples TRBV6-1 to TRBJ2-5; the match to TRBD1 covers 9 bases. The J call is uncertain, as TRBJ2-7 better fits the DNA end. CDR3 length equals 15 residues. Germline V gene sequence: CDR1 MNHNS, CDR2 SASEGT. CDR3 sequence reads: CASSVTGGLSYEQYF. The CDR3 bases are TGTGCCAGCAGCGTAACAGGGGGCCTCTCCTACGAGCAGTACTTC.

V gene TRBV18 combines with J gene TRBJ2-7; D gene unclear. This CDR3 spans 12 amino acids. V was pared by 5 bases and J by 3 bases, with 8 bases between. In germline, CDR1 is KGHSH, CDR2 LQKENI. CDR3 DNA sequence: TGTGCCAGCTCAGTTTGGGGCTACGAGCAGTACTTC. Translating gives CASSVWGYEQYF.

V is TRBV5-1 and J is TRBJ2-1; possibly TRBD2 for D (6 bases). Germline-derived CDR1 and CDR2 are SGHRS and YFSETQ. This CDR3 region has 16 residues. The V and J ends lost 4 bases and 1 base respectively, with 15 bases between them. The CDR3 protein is CASSGRRETSYNEQFF. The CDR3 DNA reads TGCGCCAGCAGCGGCCGGAGGGAAACTTCCTACAATGAGCAGTTCTTC.

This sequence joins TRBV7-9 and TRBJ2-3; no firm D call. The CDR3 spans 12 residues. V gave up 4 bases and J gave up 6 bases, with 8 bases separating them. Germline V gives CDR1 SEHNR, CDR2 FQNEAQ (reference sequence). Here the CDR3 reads CASSSSWDTQYF. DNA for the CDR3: TGTGCCAGCAGCTCGTCTTGGGATACGCAGTATTTT.

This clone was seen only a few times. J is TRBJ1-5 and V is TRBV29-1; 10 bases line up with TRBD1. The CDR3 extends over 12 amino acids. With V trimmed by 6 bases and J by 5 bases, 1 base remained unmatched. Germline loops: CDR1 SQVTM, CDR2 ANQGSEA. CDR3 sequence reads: CSVGTGDQPQHF. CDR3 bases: TGCAGCGTAGGGACAGGGGATCAGCCCCAGCATTTT.

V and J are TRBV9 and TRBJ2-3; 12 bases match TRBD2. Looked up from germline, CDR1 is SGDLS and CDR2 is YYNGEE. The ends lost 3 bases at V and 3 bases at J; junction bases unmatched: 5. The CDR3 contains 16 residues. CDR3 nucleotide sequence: TGTGCCAGCAGCGCGACTAGCGGGAGTCTGACAGATACGCAGTATTTT. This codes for CASSATSGSLTDTQYF.

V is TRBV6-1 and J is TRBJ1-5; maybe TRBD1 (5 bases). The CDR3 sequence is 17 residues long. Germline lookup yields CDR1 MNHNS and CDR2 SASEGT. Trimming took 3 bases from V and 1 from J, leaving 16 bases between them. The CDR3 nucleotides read TGTGCCAGCAGTGACAGGGCCTTCTCATTCAGCAATCAGCCCCAGCATTTT. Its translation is CASSDRAFSFSNQPQHF.

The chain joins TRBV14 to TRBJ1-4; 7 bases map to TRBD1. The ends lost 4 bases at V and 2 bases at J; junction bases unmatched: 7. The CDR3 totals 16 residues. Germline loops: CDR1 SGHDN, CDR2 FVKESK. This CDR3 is CASSPFDRVTNEKLFF. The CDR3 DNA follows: TGTGCCAGCAGCCCGTTCGACAGGGTCACTAATGAAAAACTGTTTTTT.

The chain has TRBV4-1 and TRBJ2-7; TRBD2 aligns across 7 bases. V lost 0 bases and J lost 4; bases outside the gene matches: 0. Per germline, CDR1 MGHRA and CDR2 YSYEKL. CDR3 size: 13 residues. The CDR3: CASSQDSGYEQYF. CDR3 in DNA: TGCGCCAGCAGCCAAGATAGCGGGTACGAGCAGTACTTC.

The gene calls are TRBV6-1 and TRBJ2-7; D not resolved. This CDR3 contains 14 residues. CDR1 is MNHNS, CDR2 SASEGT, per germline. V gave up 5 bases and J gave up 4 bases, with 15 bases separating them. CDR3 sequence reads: CASSSRTVEYEQYF. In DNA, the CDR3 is TGTGCCAGCAGTTCCCGGACGGTCGAGTACGAGCAGTACTTC.

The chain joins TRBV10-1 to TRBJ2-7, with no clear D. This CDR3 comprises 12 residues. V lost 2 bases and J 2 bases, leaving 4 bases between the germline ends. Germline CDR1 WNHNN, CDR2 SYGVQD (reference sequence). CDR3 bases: TGCGCCAGCAGTGAGGGTCCCTACGAGCAGTACTTC. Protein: CASSEGPYEQYF.

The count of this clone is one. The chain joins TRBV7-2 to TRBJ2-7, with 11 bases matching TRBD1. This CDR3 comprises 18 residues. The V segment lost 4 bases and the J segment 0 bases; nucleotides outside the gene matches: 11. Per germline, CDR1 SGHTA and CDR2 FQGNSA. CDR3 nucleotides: TGTGCCAGCAGCTCCGGACAGGGGGCCCGACTATTCTCCTACGAGCAGTACTTC. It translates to CASSSGQGARLFSYEQYF.